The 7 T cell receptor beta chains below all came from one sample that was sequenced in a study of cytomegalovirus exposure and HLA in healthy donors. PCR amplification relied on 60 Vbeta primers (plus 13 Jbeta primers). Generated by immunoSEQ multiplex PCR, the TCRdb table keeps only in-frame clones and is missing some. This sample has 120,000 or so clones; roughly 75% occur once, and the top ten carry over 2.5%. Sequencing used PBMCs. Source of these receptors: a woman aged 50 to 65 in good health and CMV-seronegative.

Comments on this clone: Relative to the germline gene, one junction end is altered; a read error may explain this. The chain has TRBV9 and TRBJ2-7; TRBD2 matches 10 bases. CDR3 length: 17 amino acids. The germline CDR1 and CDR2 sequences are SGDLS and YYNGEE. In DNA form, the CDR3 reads TGTGCCAGCAGCGTAGGCCCTCTAGCGGGAGTCTCCCACGAGCAGTACTTC. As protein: CASSVGPLAGVSHEQYF.

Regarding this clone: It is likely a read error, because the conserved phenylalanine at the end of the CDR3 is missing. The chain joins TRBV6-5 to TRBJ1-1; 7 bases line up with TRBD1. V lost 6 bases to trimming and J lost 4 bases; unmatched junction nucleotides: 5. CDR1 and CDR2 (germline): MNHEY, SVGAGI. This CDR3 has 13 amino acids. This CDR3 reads CASRGHRGTEAFS. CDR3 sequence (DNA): TGTGCCAGCAGAGGCCACAGGGGCACTGAAGCTTTCTCT.

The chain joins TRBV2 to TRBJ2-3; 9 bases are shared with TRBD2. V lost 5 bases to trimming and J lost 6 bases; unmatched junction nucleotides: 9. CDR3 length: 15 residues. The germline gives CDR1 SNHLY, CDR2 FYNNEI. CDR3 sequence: CASSPLAGGGDTQYF. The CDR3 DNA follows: TGTGCCAGCAGTCCCCTCGCGGGAGGGGGGGATACGCAGTATTTT.

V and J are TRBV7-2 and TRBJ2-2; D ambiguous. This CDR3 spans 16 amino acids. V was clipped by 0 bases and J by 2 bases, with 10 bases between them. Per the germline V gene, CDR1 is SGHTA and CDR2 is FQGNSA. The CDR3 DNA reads TGTGCCAGCAGCTTAGCGATTCTAGTCAACACCGGGGAGCTGTTTTTT. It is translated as CASSLAILVNTGELFF.

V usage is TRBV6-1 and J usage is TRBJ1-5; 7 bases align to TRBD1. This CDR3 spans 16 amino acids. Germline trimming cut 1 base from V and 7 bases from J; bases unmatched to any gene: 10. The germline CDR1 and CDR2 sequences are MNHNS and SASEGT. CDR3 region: CASSEGKGARAQPQHF. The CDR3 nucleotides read TGTGCCAGCAGTGAAGGGAAGGGGGCGCGAGCCCAGCCCCAGCATTTT.

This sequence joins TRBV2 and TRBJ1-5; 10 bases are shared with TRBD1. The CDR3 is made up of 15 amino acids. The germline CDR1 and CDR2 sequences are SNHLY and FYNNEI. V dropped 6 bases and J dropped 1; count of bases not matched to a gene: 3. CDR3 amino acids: CASRTGGRSNQPQHF. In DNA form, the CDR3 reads TGTGCCAGCAGGACAGGGGGCCGGAGCAATCAGCCCCAGCATTTT.

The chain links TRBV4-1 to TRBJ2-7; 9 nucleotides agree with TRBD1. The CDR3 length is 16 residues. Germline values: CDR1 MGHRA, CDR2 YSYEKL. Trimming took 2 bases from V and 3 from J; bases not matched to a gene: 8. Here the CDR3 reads CASSQPWDRVNYEQYF. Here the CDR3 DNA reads TGCGCCAGCAGCCAACCCTGGGACAGGGTAAACTACGAGCAGTACTTC.